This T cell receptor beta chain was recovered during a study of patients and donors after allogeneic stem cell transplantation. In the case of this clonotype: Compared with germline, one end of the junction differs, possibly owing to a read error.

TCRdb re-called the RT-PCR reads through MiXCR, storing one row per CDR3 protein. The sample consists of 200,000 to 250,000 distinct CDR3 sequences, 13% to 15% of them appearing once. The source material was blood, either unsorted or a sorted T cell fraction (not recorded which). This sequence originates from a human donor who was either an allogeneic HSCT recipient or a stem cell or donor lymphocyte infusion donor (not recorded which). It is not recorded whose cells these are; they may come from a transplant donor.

CDR3 residues: CASSAGTSYNEQFF. CDR3 coding DNA: TGTGCTAGCAGCGCGGGGACTTCCTACAATGAGCAGTTCTTC. The V call is TRBV7-7, the J call TRBJ2-1; the D gene is possibly TRBD2 (6 bases). Germline lookup yields CDR1 SSHAT and CDR2 FNYEAQ (reference sequence). The CDR3 totals 14 residues. Together with reference TRBV7-7 and TRBJ2-1, the CDR3 gives the full variable domain: GAGVSQSPRYKVTKRGQDVTLRCDPISSHATLYWYQQALGQGPEFLTYFNYEAQPDKSGLPSDRFSAERPEGSISTLTIQRTEQRDSAMYRCASSAGTSYNEQFFGPGTRLTVL.